One and the same sample provided the 9 T cell receptor beta chains below, sequenced in a study of vaccination effects on CD4 cells after COVID-19. Generated by immunoSEQ multiplex PCR, the TCRdb table keeps only in-frame clones and is missing some. Of 45,000 to 50,000 clones listed, about 80% were seen once; the top ten hold around 11%. Investigators separated out CD4+ T cells once approximately 11 days of culture had passed. Their antigen targets remain unknown. The material sequenced was CD4+ T cells from PBMCs cultured without peptide, taken before COVID-19 vaccination. These receptors were obtained from a human donor who had a prior SARS-CoV-2 infection.

V and J are TRBV19 and TRBJ2-3, with a possible D match to TRBD2 (5 bases). Germline V lookup: CDR1 LNHDA, CDR2 SQIVND (reference sequence). The CDR3 is 12 amino acids. Trimming cost V 4 bases and J 6 bases, with 8 bases left between them. This CDR3 is CASSRLPDTQYF. The CDR3 DNA follows: TGTGCCAGTAGTAGACTACCTGATACGCAGTATTTT.

This chain links TRBV5-1 with TRBJ2-7; D is ambiguous. The CDR3 is made up of 15 amino acids. The germline V and J ends were trimmed by 0 bases and 0 bases, with 10 bases remaining between them. Looked up from germline, CDR1 is SGHRS and CDR2 is YFSETQ. CDR3: CASSLAVGVSYEQYF. CDR3 nucleotides: TGCGCCAGCAGCTTGGCCGTGGGCGTCTCCTACGAGCAGTACTTC.

The chain recombines TRBV15 with TRBJ2-3; D unclear. CDR3 size: 14 residues. The germline gives CDR1 LNHNV, CDR2 YYDKDF (reference sequence). V lost 2 bases to trimming and J lost 2 bases, with 8 bases between them. This CDR3 reads CATSRSTYTDTQYF. The CDR3 nucleotides read TGTGCCACCAGCAGAAGTACATACACAGATACGCAGTATTTT.

The chain links TRBV7-2 to TRBJ2-7; either TRBD1 or TRBD2 may supply D (5 bases each). Germline CDR1 and CDR2: SGHTA and FQGNSA. The CDR3 is made up of 15 amino acids. V lost 3 bases and J 9 bases, leaving 21 bases between the germline ends. CDR3 DNA: TGTGCCAGCAGCTTTCAAGGGACCGAGCCTGGTTGGCAGTACTTC. This sequence encodes CASSFQGTEPGWQYF.

The J gene is TRBJ2-7, the V gene TRBV7-8; D possibly corresponds to TRBD1 (6 bases). CDR1 SGHVS and CDR2 FQNEAQ come from the germline V gene. The V end lost 1 base, the J end lost 3 bases, and 10 bases lay between the germline ends. CDR3 length: 14 amino acids. The CDR3 coding sequence is TGTGCCAGCAGCTTAGGCGGCAGGGGCTACGAGCAGTACTTC. This codes for CASSLGGRGYEQYF.

This clone is categorized as medium-sized. This chain joins TRBV21-1 and TRBJ2-1; TRBD1 is the table's D call and was not checked against the DNA. TRBV21-1 is described as a pseudogene. The length of the CDR3 is 15 residues. CDR3 residues: CASSNLRQGYNEQFF. The CDR3 nucleotides read TGTGCCAGCAGCAATTTGAGACAGGGGTACAATGAGCAGTTCTTC.

V and J are TRBV3-1 (or the pseudogene TRBV3-2) and TRBJ2-3; D possibly corresponds to TRBD1 (5 bases). This CDR3 comprises 15 residues. Germline values: CDR1 LGHDT, CDR2 YNNKEL (reference sequence). The V gene lost 3 bases and the J gene lost 0 bases, with 10 bases spanning the gap. This chain's CDR3 is CASSQTETSTDTQYF. In DNA form, the CDR3 reads TGTGCCAGCAGCCAGACAGAAACTAGCACAGATACGCAGTATTTT.

V and J are TRBV2 and TRBJ1-1, with D unclear. With 2 bases removed from V and 1 base from J, the gap between germline ends came to 17 bases. CDR1 SNHLY and CDR2 FYNNEI come from the germline V gene. CDR3 length: 17 residues. The CDR3 DNA reads as TGTGCCAGCAGTGAACTCGGATTGGCAGCCACGAACACTGAAGCTTTCTTT. It encodes CASSELGLAATNTEAFF.

This rearrangement joins TRBV28 to TRBJ2-4; tentative D call: TRBD1 (6 bases). The CDR3 consists of 15 residues. Germline loops: CDR1 MDHEN, CDR2 SYDVKM. V was clipped by 5 bases and J by 0 bases, with 11 bases between them. CDR3 protein: CASSLGQLAKNIQYF. In nucleotides, the CDR3 is TGTGCCAGCAGTCTAGGACAGCTAGCCAAAAACATTCAGTACTTC.